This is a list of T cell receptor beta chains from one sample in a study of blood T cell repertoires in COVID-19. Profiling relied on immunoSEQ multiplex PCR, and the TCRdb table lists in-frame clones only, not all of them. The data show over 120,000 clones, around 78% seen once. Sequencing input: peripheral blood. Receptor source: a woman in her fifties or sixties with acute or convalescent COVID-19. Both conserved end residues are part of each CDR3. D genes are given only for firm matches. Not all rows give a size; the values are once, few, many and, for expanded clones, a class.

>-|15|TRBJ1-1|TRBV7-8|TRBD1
TGTGCCAGCAGCTTAGTAACAGGGGGCGCAGCTGAAGCTTTCTTT
CASSLVTGGAAEAFF
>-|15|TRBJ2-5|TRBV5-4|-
TGTGCCAGCAGCTTGGCTCCGGGATTCATTGAGACCCAGTACTTC
CASSLAPGFIETQYF
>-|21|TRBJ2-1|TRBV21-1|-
TGTGCCAGCAGCAAACCCCTAGTAGCGGGAGGGCCCTCTAGCTCCTACAATGAGCAGTTCTTC
CASSKPLVAGGPSSSYNEQFF
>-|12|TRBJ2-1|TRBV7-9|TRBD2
TGTGCCAGCATGGGTCTAGCGGGAGGGCCGTTCTTC
CASMGLAGGPFF
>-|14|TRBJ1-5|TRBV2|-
TGTGCCAGCAGTGTCTTGAGAAAGAATCAGCCCCAGCATTTT
CASSVLRKNQPQHF
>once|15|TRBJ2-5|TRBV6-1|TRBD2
TGTGCCAGCAGTGAGAGACTAGCGGGATGGGAGACCCAGTACTTC
CASSERLAGWETQYF
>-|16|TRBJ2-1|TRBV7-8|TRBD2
TGTGCCAGCAGCTTAGATCCGGCGGGAGACTACAATGAGCAGTTCTTC
CASSLDPAGDYNEQFF
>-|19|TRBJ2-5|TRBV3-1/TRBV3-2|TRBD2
TGTGCCAGCAGCCAGGTCGGCGGGAGGGCGAGTTTTTATTCAGAGACCCAGTACTTC
CASSQVGGRASFYSETQYF
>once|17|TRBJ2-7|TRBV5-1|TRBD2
TGCGCCAGCAGCTTGGGACTAGCGGGAGGGAGCTCCTACGAGCAGTACTTC
CASSLGLAGGSSYEQYF
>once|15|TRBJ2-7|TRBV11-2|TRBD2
TGTGCCAGCAGCTTAGTAGCGGGAGGTCTCTACGAGCAGTACTTC
CASSLVAGGLYEQYF
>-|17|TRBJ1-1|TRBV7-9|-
TGTGCCAGCAGCCCTAGGTCTCGGTCCCGGAACTATTGGAAAGCTTTCTTT
CASSPRSRSRNYWKAFF
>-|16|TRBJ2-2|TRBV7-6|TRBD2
TGTGCCAGCAGCTTATTAAGGGCTAGCGGCCTGGGGGAGCTGTTTTTT
CASSLLRASGLGELFF
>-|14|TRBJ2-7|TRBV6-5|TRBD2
TGTGCCAGCAATAGAGCGGGAGGGCCCTACGAGCAGTACTTC
CASNRAGGPYEQYF
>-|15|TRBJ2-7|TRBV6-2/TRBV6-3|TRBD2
TGTGCCAGCAGTTACCCCGGGACTAGCGGCTACGAGCAGTACTTC
CASSYPGTSGYEQYF
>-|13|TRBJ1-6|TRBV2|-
TGTGCCAGCAGGGAACAGGTGGATTCACCCCTCCACTTT
CASREQVDSPLHF
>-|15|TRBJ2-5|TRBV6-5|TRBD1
TGTGCCAGCAGTTACGCCTACAGGGGGCAAGAGACCCAGTACTTC
CASSYAYRGQETQYF
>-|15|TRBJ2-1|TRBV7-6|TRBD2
TGTGCCAGCAGCTTATCGTCTAGCGGGTACAATGAGCAGTTCTTC
CASSLSSSGYNEQFF
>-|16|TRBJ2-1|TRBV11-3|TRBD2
TGTGCCAGCAGCTTACAAAGCGGGAGTGGGTACAATGAGCAGTTCTTC
CASSLQSGSGYNEQFF
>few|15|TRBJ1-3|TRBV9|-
TGTGCCAGCAGCGTAGAAGGGAGCTCTGGAAACACCATATATTTT
CASSVEGSSGNTIYF
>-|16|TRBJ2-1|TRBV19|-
TGTGCCAGTAGTATCCCCTATGGGGGAGGAAACAATGAGCAGTTCTTC
CASSIPYGGGNNEQFF
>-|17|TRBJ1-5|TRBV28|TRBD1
TGTGCCAGCAGCTCGCATGGGCAGGGGGCCGGCAATCAGCCCCAGCATTTT
CASSSHGQGAGNQPQHF
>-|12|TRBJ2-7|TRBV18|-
TGTGCCAGCTCACTCGAGGCGTGGGAGCAGTACTTC
CASSLEAWEQYF
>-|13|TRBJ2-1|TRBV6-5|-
TGTGCCAGCAGCCCCCCGGGAGCCTATGAGCAGTTCTTC
CASSPPGAYEQFF
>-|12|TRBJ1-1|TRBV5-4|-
TGTGCCAGCAGCCGAGGGGGCACTGAAGCTTTCTTT
CASSRGGTEAFF
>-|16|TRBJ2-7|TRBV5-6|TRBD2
TGTGCCAGCAGCTCTCTAGCGGGAGGGCCACACTACGAGCAGTACTTC
CASSSLAGGPHYEQYF
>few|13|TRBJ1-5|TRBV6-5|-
TGTGCCAGCAGTTACTCGATCGGTCAGCCCCAGCATTTT
CASSYSIGQPQHF
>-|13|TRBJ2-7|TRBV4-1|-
TGCGCCAGCAGCCCCGGACAGTCATACGAGCAGTACTTC
CASSPGQSYEQYF
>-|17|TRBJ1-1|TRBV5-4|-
TGTGCCAGCAGCATTTACGGACAGCCGCTACTGAACACTGAAGCTTTCTTT
CASSIYGQPLLNTEAFF
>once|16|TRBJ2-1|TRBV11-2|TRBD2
TGTGCCAGCAGCTCACCGGGACTAGCGGGATACAATGAGCAGTTCTTC
CASSSPGLAGYNEQFF
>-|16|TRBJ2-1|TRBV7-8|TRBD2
TGTGCCAGCAGCCCCCAACTAGCGGGAGGGTACAATGAGCAGTTCTTC
CASSPQLAGGYNEQFF
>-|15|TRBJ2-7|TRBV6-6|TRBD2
TGTGCCAGCAGAACAAGCGGGAGGACTCCCTACGAGCAGTACTTC
CASRTSGRTPYEQYF
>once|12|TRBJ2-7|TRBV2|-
TGTGCCAGCAGTGACATCGGGTACGAGCAGTACTTC
CASSDIGYEQYF
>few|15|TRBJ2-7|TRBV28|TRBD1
TGTGCCAGCAGTAGGGTGGGGGACAGGGCGTACGAGCAGTACTTC
CASSRVGDRAYEQYF
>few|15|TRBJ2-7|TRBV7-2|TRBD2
TGTGCCAGCAGCGTCCAGACTAGCGGGCTAGACGAGCAGTACTTC
CASSVQTSGLDEQYF
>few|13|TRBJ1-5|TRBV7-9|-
TGTGCCAGCAGCCCAGGGTCCCATCAGCCCCAGCATTTT
CASSPGSHQPQHF
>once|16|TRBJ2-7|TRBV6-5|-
TGTGCCAGCAGTTACTCCAGCGCGGTAAACTCCTACGAGCAGTACTTC
CASSYSSAVNSYEQYF
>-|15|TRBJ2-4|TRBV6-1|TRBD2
TGTGCCAGCAGTGAACGTACTAGCGGGAGATTGGCTCAGTACTTC
CASSERTSGRLAQYF
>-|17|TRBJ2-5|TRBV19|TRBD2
TGTGCCAGTAGGTTGTCCGGGACTAGCGGGAGCCAAGAGACCCAGTACTTC
CASRLSGTSGSQETQYF
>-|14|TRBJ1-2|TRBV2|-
TGTGCCAGCAGACTGGCAGGCGCTAACTATGGCTACACCTTC
CASRLAGANYGYTF
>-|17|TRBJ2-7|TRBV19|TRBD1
TGTGCCAGTAGTATAACCTCTTTCCGGACAGGGGGCTACGAGCAGTACTTC
CASSITSFRTGGYEQYF
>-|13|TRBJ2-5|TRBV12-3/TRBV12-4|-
TGTGCCAGCAGTGAAGGGGTTTCTGAGACCCAGTACTTC
CASSEGVSETQYF
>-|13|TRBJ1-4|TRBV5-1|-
TGCGCCAGCAGCGCCGAGAATAATGAAAAACTGTTTTTT
CASSAENNEKLFF